This T cell receptor beta chain was identified during a study of T cells after yellow fever vaccination. This clonotype was recorded a few times. The antigen is undetermined. Study-wide results and caveats: A small share of clonotypes appeared in both CD4 and CD8 compartments.

TCRdb analysed the 5' RACE reads with MiXCR anew, one entry per CDR3 protein. The sample holds hundreds of thousands of distinct CDR3 sequences, 9% to 15% seen once. Sequences were derived from PBMCs, sampled on the day of the yellow fever booster vaccination. The sequence was collected from a man aged 25-45 years who received the YFV17D yellow fever vaccine.

For the CDR3, the DNA is TGTGCCAGCAGCTTAGTAGGGGGCAGGGAGCTGTTTTTT. This translates into CASSLVGGRELFF. The chain combines TRBV7-6 with TRBJ2-2; the match to TRBD1 covers 7 bases. CDR3 length equals 13 residues. V lost 1 base, J lost 9 bases, and 2 bases stayed unmatched. Germline V gene sequence: CDR1 SGHVS, CDR2 FNYEAQ.